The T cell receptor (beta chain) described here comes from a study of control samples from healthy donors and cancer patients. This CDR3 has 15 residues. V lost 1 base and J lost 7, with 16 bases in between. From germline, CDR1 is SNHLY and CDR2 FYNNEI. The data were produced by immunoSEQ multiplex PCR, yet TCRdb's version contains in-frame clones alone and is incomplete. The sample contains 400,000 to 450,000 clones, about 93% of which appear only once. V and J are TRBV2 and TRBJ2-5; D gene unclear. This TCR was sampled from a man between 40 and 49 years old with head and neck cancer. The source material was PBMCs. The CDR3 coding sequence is TGTGCCAGCAGTGAAGACGGTCGGGCGGTTGGGACCCAGTACTTC. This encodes CASSEDGRAVGTQYF.